This T cell receptor beta chain emerged from a study of metastatic and nonmetastatic thyroid tumors. Notes on the study in general: Benign nodules reportedly had significantly lower TCR beta diversity than malignant thyroid tumors in blood and tumor.

TCRdb ran MiXCR on the PCR reads. Of under 45,000 clones listed, 25% to 35% are singletons. As concerns this clone: The antigen remains undetermined.

There were no patients who had received any treatment before thyroid surgery. V was trimmed by 1 base and J by 7 bases, leaving 11 bases between them. The CDR3 is made up of 13 amino acids. Germline V CDR1 and CDR2: SGHAT, FQNNGV. The chain employs TRBV11-2 and TRBJ2-7; D possibly corresponds to TRBD2 (6 bases). The source material was blood. The clonotype comes from a male donor with papillary thyroid cancer or a benign thyroid nodule (not recorded which). Some clones in this sample may be carry-over from other donors' samples. CDR3 DNA sequence: TGTGCCAGCAGCTTAGTGGCGGGGAGAGAGCAGTACTTC. Translating it yields CASSLVAGREQYF.